The next 12 T cell receptor beta chains were all read from a single sample in a study of cytomegalovirus exposure and HLA in healthy donors. Use of 60 Vbeta and 13 Jbeta primers characterized the PCR. Assay used: immunoSEQ multiplex PCR; TCRdb lists only in-frame clones, some missing. The sample includes 150,000 to 250,000 clones, roughly 78% seen only once; the top ten take roughly 4.5%. Sequences were obtained from PBMCs. The receptor set was obtained from a woman under 40 in good health and CMV-seropositive.

V usage is TRBV6-1 and J usage is TRBJ1-2; D not resolved. The CDR3 has 14 amino acids. With 1 base removed from V and 8 bases from J, the gap between germline ends came to 14 bases. Germline V lookup: CDR1 MNHNS, CDR2 SASEGT. CDR3 sequence reads: CASSEGVRVDGYTF. Here the CDR3 DNA reads TGTGCCAGCAGTGAAGGGGTGAGGGTGGACGGCTACACCTTC.

The chain combines TRBV6-5 with TRBJ2-5; 10 bases agree with TRBD1. Germline V gives CDR1 MNHEY, CDR2 SVGAGI. Losses at the gene ends were 6 bases for V and 4 bases for J; bases not matched to a gene: 5. The CDR3 has 14 amino acids. The CDR3 here is CASSSTGGRETQYF. In nucleotides, the CDR3 is TGTGCCAGCAGCTCGACAGGGGGCCGAGAGACCCAGTACTTC.

V gene TRBV19 combines with J gene TRBJ2-5; 9 positions agree with TRBD1. The CDR3 runs to 15 residues. Germline trimming cut 4 bases from V and 4 bases from J; bases unmatched to any gene: 7. The germline gives CDR1 LNHDA, CDR2 SQIVND (reference sequence). CDR3 amino acids: CASSSRATGGETQYF. For the CDR3, the DNA is TGTGCCAGTAGTAGCCGGGCGACAGGGGGAGAGACCCAGTACTTC.

The chain is built from TRBV7-8 and TRBJ2-1, with 14 bases lining up with TRBD2. The CDR3 loop spans 19 amino acids. Per germline, CDR1 SGHVS and CDR2 FQNEAQ. V shed 6 bases, J shed 1 base, and the junction held 11 bases outside the gene matches. CDR3 in amino acids: CASSQTSGGAIRSYNEQFF. The CDR3 DNA follows: TGTGCCAGCAGTCAGACTAGCGGGGGGGCCATTAGGTCCTACAATGAGCAGTTCTTC. Drawing the rest from reference TRBV7-8 and TRBJ2-1, the complete variable domain is GAGVSQSPRYKVAKRGQDVALRCDPISGHVSLFWYQQALGQGPEFLTYFQNEAQLDKSGLPSDRFFAERPEGSVSTLKIQRTQQEDSAVYLCASSQTSGGAIRSYNEQFFGPGTRLTVL.

This chain uses TRBV5-1 with TRBJ2-4, with TRBD1 matching 7 bases. The CDR3 contains 16 residues. In germline, CDR1 is SGHRS, CDR2 YFSETQ. Trimming removed 2 bases from V and 3 bases from J; junction bases left unmatched: 8. CDR3 bases: TGCGCCAGCAGCTTTGGGACAGTCGGAATCAAAAACATTCAGTACTTC. It codes for CASSFGTVGIKNIQYF.

The V call is TRBV2, the J call TRBJ1-6; tentative D call: TRBD1 (5 bases). The CDR3 is made up of 17 amino acids. V was trimmed by 7 bases and J by 0 bases, leaving 16 bases between them. CDR1 and CDR2 from the germline V gene are SNHLY and FYNNEI. This CDR3 reads CASTGGGTDSYNSPLHF. CDR3 sequence (DNA): TGTGCCAGCACCGGGGGGGGGACGGACTCCTATAATTCACCCCTCCACTTT.

The chain carries TRBV27 and TRBJ1-5; D call uncertain. CDR3 length: 13 residues. Germline V CDR1 and CDR2: MNHEY, SMNVEV (reference sequence). V lost 3 bases and J lost 5, with 8 bases in between. The CDR3 DNA follows: TGTGCCAGCAGTTTGACGGGAGATCAGCCCCAGCATTTT. It encodes CASSLTGDQPQHF.

This clone was seen once. The chain links TRBV29-1 to TRBJ2-3; the match to TRBD2 covers 9 bases. Germline V CDR1 and CDR2: SQVTM, ANQGSEA. This CDR3 comprises 15 residues. J lost 5 bases, V lost 3 bases, and 9 bases had no gene match. For the CDR3, the DNA is TGCAGCGTTGACTTTGGCGGGAGGGCGGTAGATACGCAGTATTTT. Encoded protein: CSVDFGGRAVDTQYF.

V and J are TRBV6-6 and TRBJ2-7; 8 nucleotides line up with TRBD1. The CDR3 is made up of 13 amino acids. From germline, CDR1 is MNHNY and CDR2 SVGAGI (reference sequence). The trim removed 5 bases at V and 10 bases at J, leaving 10 bases unmatched. CDR3 region: CASSPQGAMGQYF. CDR3 sequence (DNA): TGTGCCAGCAGTCCGCAGGGGGCGATGGGACAGTACTTC.

The chain couples TRBV9 to TRBJ2-2, with D maybe TRBD1 (5 bases). This CDR3 has 15 residues. Trimming pared 1 base from V and 5 bases from J, leaving 12 bases between. CDR1 is SGDLS and CDR2 is YYNGEE in the germline V gene. CDR3 in DNA: TGTGCCAGCAGCGTACAGGGCGGAGAGACCGGGGAGCTGTTTTTT. Amino acids: CASSVQGGETGELFF. Full variable domain (rest looked up from reference TRBV9 and TRBJ2-2): DSGVTQTPKHLITATGQRVTLRCSPRSGDLSVYWYQQSLDQGLQFLIQYYNGEERAKGNILERFSAQQFPDLHSELNLSSLELGDSALYFCASSVQGGETGELFFGEGSRLTVL.

The chain links TRBV27 to TRBJ2-1; perhaps TRBD2 as D (5 bases). This CDR3 has 15 residues. Per the germline V gene, CDR1 is MNHEY and CDR2 is SMNVEV (reference sequence). Between the trimmed V and J ends, which lost 3 bases and 6 bases, there was a span of 15 bases. The CDR3 is CASSFAGPLANEQFF. The CDR3 region has the DNA TGTGCCAGCAGTTTTGCGGGCCCTCTAGCCAATGAGCAGTTCTTC.

This clone was seen a handful of times. The chain joins TRBV2 to TRBJ1-5; the D gene is possibly TRBD1 (6 bases). CDR3 size: 14 residues. V shed 6 bases and J shed 8 bases, with 17 bases lying between them. Per the germline V gene, CDR1 is SNHLY and CDR2 is FYNNEI. CDR3 DNA sequence: TGTGCCAGCAGGGGGACAACTCTCTCGGAGCCCCAGCATTTT. It translates to CASRGTTLSEPQHF.